The 10 T cell receptor beta chains below were found in one sample sequenced in a study of cytomegalovirus exposure and HLA in healthy donors. Primers included in the PCR were 60 Vbeta and 13 Jbeta primers. Assay: immunoSEQ multiplex PCR; the TCRdb copy retains only in-frame clones and omits some. The sample lists 190,000 or so clones, approximately 78% occurring once. The sequenced sample consisted of PBMCs. These receptors were taken from a woman aged 45-59 years in good health and CMV-seropositive.

The V call is TRBV19, the J call TRBJ1-5; 11 bases agree with TRBD1. The CDR3 totals 18 residues. The germline V gene encodes CDR1 LNHDA and CDR2 SQIVND (reference sequence). V shed 6 bases and J 1 base; nucleotides not matched to a gene: 11. The CDR3 is CASSRTGTGGRSNQPQHF. The CDR3 DNA is TGTGCCAGTAGCCGAACCGGGACAGGGGGTCGGAGCAATCAGCCCCAGCATTTT.

The J gene is TRBJ2-5, the V gene TRBV4-3; D is uncertain. Trimming left V 4 bases short and J 2 bases short, with 8 bases between. Germline assignment: CDR1 LGHNA and CDR2 YSLEER. The CDR3 runs 13 residues. The CDR3 is CASSPREQETQYF. CDR3 DNA: TGCGCCAGCAGCCCCCGTGAGCAAGAGACCCAGTACTTC.

In the case of this clone: This specimen includes other DNA sequences encoding the same CDR3. This rearrangement joins TRBV11-3 to TRBJ2-1, with TRBD1 matching over 10 bases. The J segment lost 5 bases and the V segment lost 4 bases, leaving 5 bases of the junction unmatched. From germline, CDR1 is SGHNT and CDR2 YENEEA. This CDR3 is 15 amino acids long. Here the CDR3 reads CASSSGTGVDNEQFF. CDR3 bases: TGTGCCAGCAGCTCCGGGACAGGGGTAGACAATGAGCAGTTCTTC.

A few counts support this clone. This sequence joins TRBV28 and TRBJ2-5; TRBD2 matches 14 bases. This CDR3 has 15 residues. Germline CDR1 is MDHEN and CDR2 is SYDVKM. J was trimmed by 1 base and V by 5 bases; bases with no gene match: 0. CDR3 coding DNA: TGTGCCAGCAGTGGGACTAGCGGGGGCCAAGAGACCCAGTACTTC. It translates to CASSGTSGGQETQYF.

This clone has a single count. The chain is built from TRBV19 and TRBJ1-5; no reliable D call. The germline V gene has CDR1 LNHDA and CDR2 SQIVND (reference sequence). The V end was cut by 7 bases, the J end by 5 bases, with 27 bases between. The CDR3 totals 18 residues. The CDR3 nucleotides read TGTGCCAGTATGATTAGAGCGGCGGAAGGGATGGATGATCAGCCCCAGCATTTT. This sequence encodes CASMIRAAEGMDDQPQHF.

The J gene is TRBJ2-5, the V gene TRBV5-1, with TRBD2 matching 7 bases. CDR3 length: 13 residues. Germline trimming cut 7 bases from V and 5 bases from J; bases unmatched to any gene: 8. The germline CDR1 and CDR2 sequences are SGHRS and YFSETQ. The CDR3 bases are TGCGCCAGCGGAACTAGCGCTTGGGAGACCCAGTACTTC. Translating it yields CASGTSAWETQYF. The whole variable domain, remainder taken from reference TRBV5-1 and TRBJ2-5, is KAGVTQTPRYLIKTRGQQVTLSCSPISGHRSVSWYQQTPGQGLQFLFEYFSETQRNKGNFPGRFSGRQFSNSRSEMNVSTLELGDSALYLCASGTSAWETQYFGPGTRLLVL.

This chain joins TRBV11-1 and TRBJ2-1, with 8 bases identical to TRBD2. The CDR3 is 15 amino acids. The V and J ends lost 5 bases and 9 bases, in that order; junction bases with no gene match: 12. The V gene's germline CDR1 is SGHAT and CDR2 FQDESV (reference sequence). This chain's CDR3 is CASSPRRGGPLEQFF. CDR3 nucleotide sequence: TGTGCCAGCAGCCCACGCCGGGGGGGACCTCTTGAGCAGTTCTTC.

The V gene is TRBV4-2, the J gene TRBJ1-1, with 9 bases aligning to TRBD1. CDR3 size: 17 residues. Trimming removed 1 base from V and 1 base from J; junction bases left unmatched: 7. Germline CDR1 and CDR2: LGHNA and YNFKEQ. The CDR3 is CASSQVPGQGRNTEAFF. CDR3 coding DNA: TGTGCCAGCAGCCAAGTCCCGGGACAGGGACGGAACACTGAAGCTTTCTTT.

The chain is built from TRBV15 and TRBJ1-3; possibly TRBD1 for D (6 bases). V gave up 3 bases and J gave up 3 bases, with 12 bases separating them. The CDR3 is 15 amino acids. Germline CDR1 and CDR2: LNHNV and YYDKDF (reference sequence). Here the CDR3 DNA reads TGTGCCACCAGCAGGGGAGGGGGGAATGGAAACACCATATATTTT. Amino acids: CATSRGGGNGNTIYF.

This sequence joins TRBV11-3 and TRBJ2-1, with unresolved D. V was trimmed by 0 bases and J by 0 bases, leaving 12 bases between them. Germline CDR1 and CDR2: SGHNT and YENEEA. The CDR3 has 17 residues. The CDR3 sequence: CASSLDTFSSSYNEQFF. The CDR3 DNA reads TGTGCCAGCAGCTTAGATACCTTTTCTAGCTCCTACAATGAGCAGTTCTTC. The full variable domain, completed using reference TRBV11-3 and TRBJ2-1, is EAGVVQSPRYKIIEKKQPVAFWCNPISGHNTLYWYLQNLGQGPELLIRYENEEAVDDSQLPKDRFSAERLKGVDSTLKIQPAELGDSAVYLCASSLDTFSSSYNEQFFGPGTRLTVL.